These T cell receptor beta chains were read from a single sample in a study of blood T cell repertoires in COVID-19. Sequenced by immunoSEQ multiplex PCR; TCRdb stores in-frame clones only, minus some. The table has about 130,000 clones, around 86% seen once. Sequences were obtained from peripheral blood. These receptors came from a woman aged 45 to 65 who had recovered from COVID-19. Both conserved end residues are part of each CDR3. Each record gives: J gene, D gene, clone size, V gene, CDR3 DNA, CDR3 protein. A D gene is named only where the DNA matches it firmly. A clone size is listed for some rows: how often the clone was seen (once, few, many), or a class if it is expanded.

J gene: TRBJ2-7; D gene: TRBD2; clone size: NA; V gene: TRBV4-2; CDR3 DNA: TGTGCCAGCAGCCAAGATATAACTAGCGGACTCTACGAGCAGTACTTC; CDR3 protein: CASSQDITSGLYEQYF
J gene: TRBJ2-2; D gene: NA; clone size: NA; V gene: TRBV27; CDR3 DNA: TGTGCCAGCAGTACAATATCTCCATCGACCGGGGAGCTGTTTTTT; CDR3 protein: CASSTISPSTGELFF
J gene: TRBJ1-1; D gene: TRBD1; clone size: NA; V gene: TRBV5-1; CDR3 DNA: TGCGCCAGCAGCCGAACAGGGGGGAACACTGAAGCTTTCTTT; CDR3 protein: CASSRTGGNTEAFF
J gene: TRBJ2-4; D gene: TRBD1; clone size: NA; V gene: TRBV3-1/TRBV3-2; CDR3 DNA: TGTGCCAGCAGCCCAGGACAGGGATGGGGGTATGCCAAAAACATTCAGTACTTC; CDR3 protein: CASSPGQGWGYAKNIQYF
J gene: TRBJ1-2; D gene: TRBD1; clone size: NA; V gene: TRBV6-5; CDR3 DNA: TGTGCCAGCTGGGACAGGACCCAACTAGGCTATGGCTACACCTTC; CDR3 protein: CASWDRTQLGYGYTF
J gene: TRBJ2-7; D gene: TRBD2; clone size: NA; V gene: TRBV18; CDR3 DNA: TGTGCCAGCTCCCGACGCGGGGGACTGTACGCCCGCGAGCAGTACTTC; CDR3 protein: CASSRRGGLYAREQYF
J gene: TRBJ1-1; D gene: TRBD1; clone size: once; V gene: TRBV4-1; CDR3 DNA: TGCGCCAGCAGCCGCCCCCCCGGGACAGCGAACACTGAAGCTTTCTTT; CDR3 protein: CASSRPPGTANTEAFF
J gene: TRBJ2-5; D gene: NA; clone size: NA; V gene: TRBV18; CDR3 DNA: TGTGCCAGCTCCCCCACGTTAGGGAGAGAGACCCAGTACTTC; CDR3 protein: CASSPTLGRETQYF
J gene: TRBJ2-5; D gene: TRBD2; clone size: NA; V gene: TRBV19; CDR3 DNA: TGTGCCAGTAGCCCGGGTAGCGGGAGGGGAGAGACCCAGTACTTC; CDR3 protein: CASSPGSGRGETQYF
J gene: TRBJ2-3; D gene: NA; clone size: NA; V gene: TRBV11-2; CDR3 DNA: TGTGCCAGCAGCTTGGTCAGGGTCACAGATACGCAGTATTTT; CDR3 protein: CASSLVRVTDTQYF
J gene: TRBJ2-2; D gene: TRBD2; clone size: NA; V gene: TRBV18; CDR3 DNA: TGTGCCAGCTCACCACTCCGGCTAGCGGAGACCACCAAGGCCGGGGAGCTGTTTTTT; CDR3 protein: CASSPLRLAETTKAGELFF
J gene: TRBJ2-3; D gene: NA; clone size: few; V gene: TRBV30; CDR3 DNA: TGTGCCTGGAGTAACAGGCTTGACCCAGATACGCAGTATTTT; CDR3 protein: CAWSNRLDPDTQYF
J gene: TRBJ2-3; D gene: TRBD1; clone size: NA; V gene: TRBV7-2; CDR3 DNA: TGTGCCAGCAGTCGACAGGGTGGATGGACAGATACGCAGTATTTT; CDR3 protein: CASSRQGGWTDTQYF
J gene: TRBJ2-2; D gene: TRBD1; clone size: NA; V gene: TRBV13; CDR3 DNA: TGTGCCAGCAGCTTGAGACAGGGGTTCGGGGAGCTGTTTTTT; CDR3 protein: CASSLRQGFGELFF
J gene: TRBJ2-3; D gene: TRBD2; clone size: NA; V gene: TRBV6-1; CDR3 DNA: TGTGCCAGCAGTGACCCGGGGGGGCCGGCAGATACGCAGTATTTT; CDR3 protein: CASSDPGGPADTQYF
J gene: TRBJ1-1; D gene: TRBD1; clone size: NA; V gene: TRBV19; CDR3 DNA: TGTGCCAGTAGTACAGTCCGGGACAGAACCGATGAAGCTTTCTTT; CDR3 protein: CASSTVRDRTDEAFF
J gene: TRBJ1-6; D gene: NA; clone size: NA; V gene: TRBV3-1/TRBV3-2; CDR3 DNA: TGTGCCGCCGGGAGGGGGGGACCCCTCCACTTT; CDR3 protein: CAAGRGGPLHF
J gene: TRBJ2-2; D gene: NA; clone size: NA; V gene: TRBV5-1; CDR3 DNA: TGCGCCAGCAGCTTTTCGCCCTCGGGTACGAACACCGGGGAGCTGTTTTTT; CDR3 protein: CASSFSPSGTNTGELFF
J gene: TRBJ1-1; D gene: TRBD1; clone size: NA; V gene: TRBV24-1; CDR3 DNA: TGTGCCACCAGTGATAGCCGACAGGGGGACACTGAAGCTTTCTTT; CDR3 protein: CATSDSRQGDTEAFF
J gene: TRBJ1-2; D gene: TRBD1; clone size: NA; V gene: TRBV9; CDR3 DNA: TGTGCCAGCAGCCCTCGACAGGGGGTCTATGGCTACACCTTC; CDR3 protein: CASSPRQGVYGYTF
J gene: TRBJ1-1; D gene: NA; clone size: NA; V gene: TRBV16; CDR3 DNA: TGTGCCAGCAGCTTACAACAGGCCTTTGAAGCTTTCTTT; CDR3 protein: CASSLQQAFEAFF
J gene: TRBJ2-3; D gene: TRBD1; clone size: once; V gene: TRBV3-1/TRBV3-2; CDR3 DNA: TGTGCCAGCAGTTGGACAGGGATTGTCTCTAGCACAGATACGCAGTATTTT; CDR3 protein: CASSWTGIVSSTDTQYF
J gene: TRBJ1-5; D gene: TRBD1; clone size: NA; V gene: TRBV10-3; CDR3 DNA: TGTGCCATCAGTGCCCGAGGAGGACAGGTAGCCGGGGGCAGCAATCAGCCCCAGCATTTT; CDR3 protein: CAISARGGQVAGGSNQPQHF
J gene: TRBJ2-7; D gene: NA; clone size: NA; V gene: TRBV27; CDR3 DNA: TGTGCCAGCAGTCACCCCGGTTACGAGCAGTACTTC; CDR3 protein: CASSHPGYEQYF
J gene: TRBJ1-1; D gene: NA; clone size: NA; V gene: TRBV10-3; CDR3 DNA: TGTGCCATCAGTGTCAGCGGGAACACTGAAGCTTTCTTT; CDR3 protein: CAISVSGNTEAFF
J gene: TRBJ2-1; D gene: TRBD2; clone size: NA; V gene: TRBV24-1; CDR3 DNA: TGTGCCACCAGTGATCCAGATAGCGGGAGCTCCTACAATGAGCAGTTCTTC; CDR3 protein: CATSDPDSGSSYNEQFF